One and the same sample provided the 26 T cell receptor beta chains below, sequenced in a study of T cell clonality in common variable immunodeficiency. Study-wide points: Reportedly, TCR beta sequences from common variable immunodeficiency showed fewer deletions and N-nucleotide insertions.

Generated by immunoSEQ multiplex PCR, the TCRdb table keeps only in-frame clones and is missing some. The sample presents 25,000 to 35,000 clones, none singletons. No antigen has been identified for these receptors. The sample taken for sequencing was peripheral blood mononuclear cells. Receptors originate from a human donor with common variable immunodeficiency.

With regard to this clone: The read stops 3 residues short of the end of the CDR3; the missing end is completed from the germline J gene. J is TRBJ1-2 and V is TRBV19, with 7 nucleotides matching TRBD1. Germline V gene lookup returns CDR1 LNHDA and CDR2 SQIVND (reference sequence). Unmatched junction bases numbered 10, after V lost 5 bases and J lost 1 base. The length of the CDR3 is 16 residues. CDR3 in amino acids: CASSDFGQDFNYGYTF. The CDR3 DNA, read in part, is TGTGCCAGTAGTGATTTTGGACAGGATTTTAACTATGGC.

With regard to this clone: The read stops 3 residues short of the end of the CDR3; the missing end is completed from the germline J gene. The V call is TRBV6-1, the J call TRBJ2-4, with a weak D call TRBD2 (5 bases). CDR1 is MNHNS and CDR2 is SASEGT in the germline V gene. There are 16 residues in the CDR3. Trimming left V 1 base short and J 3 bases short, with 13 bases between. CDR3 protein: CASSEEAAGGKNIQYF. The CDR3 DNA, read in part, is TGTGCCAGCAGTGAAGAAGCGGCCGGAGGCAAAAACATT.

This clone was seen a few times. The CDR3 DNA, read in part, is TGTGCCAGCAGTGGTCTCCCGAGGGAGACC. It specifies CASSGLPRET. The whole CDR3 is CASSGLPRETQYF. The J gene is TRBJ2-5, the V gene TRBV6-1; no clear D gene. The sequence runs out 3 residues before the end of the CDR3; the remainder is reconstructed from the germline J gene. V lost 4 bases and J 5 bases, leaving 11 bases between the germline ends. The CDR3 extends over 13 amino acids. From germline, CDR1 is MNHNS and CDR2 SASEGT.

This clone showed up just a few times. The sequence runs out 3 residues before the end of the CDR3; the remainder is reconstructed from the germline J gene. This sequence joins TRBV7-8 and TRBJ2-5; the match to TRBD2 covers 12 bases. Germline V gene sequence: CDR1 SGHVS, CDR2 FQNEAQ. CDR3 size: 17 residues. Losses at the gene ends were 5 bases for V and 4 bases for J; bases not matched to a gene: 11. Here the CDR3 reads CASSPAPSGGGGETQYF. The covered CDR3 bases are TGTGCCAGCAGCCCTGCCCCTAGCGGGGGGGGAGGAGAGACC.

As to this clone: Read sequence stops 3 residues before the CDR3 end, and the germline J gene provides the missing end. The chain employs TRBV7-6 and TRBJ2-3; TRBD2 might be the D (6 bases). Germline V gives CDR1 SGHVS, CDR2 FNYEAQ. Trimming pared 1 base from V and 1 base from J, leaving 9 bases between. The CDR3 has 15 amino acids. CDR3 DNA (partial): TGTGCCAGCAGCTTAGGAGGGACTGGCACAGATACG. Its protein product is CASSLGGTGTDT. The complete CDR3 protein is CASSLGGTGTDTQYF.

Many counts were recorded for this clone. The read stops 3 residues short of the end of the CDR3; the missing end is completed from the germline J gene. The V and J genes are TRBV5-1 and TRBJ2-1; 7 nucleotides align to TRBD1. CDR1 is SGHRS and CDR2 is YFSETQ in the germline V gene. V lost 4 bases to trimming and J lost 7 bases; unmatched junction nucleotides: 17. The CDR3 is 17 amino acids. CDR3 in amino acids: CASSLSPLTGPRNEQFF. The DNA read from the CDR3 is TGCGCCAGCAGCCTATCCCCGTTGACAGGGCCAAGAAATGAG.

At least ten counts were recorded for this clone. The CDR3 is cut off 3 residues early in the read; its end comes from the germline J gene. The gene calls are TRBV5-1 and TRBJ1-1; possibly TRBD1 for D (5 bases). Germline V CDR1 and CDR2: SGHRS, YFSETQ. This CDR3 comprises 14 residues. The V end lost 1 base, the J end lost 4 bases, and 11 bases lay between the germline ends. CDR3 loop: CASSLQGRGTEAFF. The sequenced CDR3 bases are TGCGCCAGCAGCTTGCAGGGCCGTGGCACTGAA. The variable domain in full, with the rest retrieved from reference TRBV5-1 and TRBJ1-1, is KAGVTQTPRYLIKTRGQQVTLSCSPISGHRSVSWYQQTPGQGLQFLFEYFSETQRNKGNFPGRFSGRQFSNSRSEMNVSTLELGDSALYLCASSLQGRGTEAFFGQGTRLTVV.

Incomplete CDR3 DNA: TGTGCCTTTCGGGGGGCAGAATTCTCTGGGGCCAACGTC. Encoded protein: CAFRGAEFSGANV. The whole CDR3 region reads CAFRGAEFSGANVLTF. This chain links TRBV30 with TRBJ2-6, with a tentative D call TRBD2 (7 bases). The read halts 3 residues ahead of the CDR3 end, with the missing end drawn from the germline J gene. The germline V gene encodes CDR1 GTSNPN and CDR2 SVGIG (reference sequence). With 7 bases removed from V and 0 bases from J, the gap between germline ends came to 16 bases. The CDR3 is 16 residues long.

For this clone: From the germline J gene comes the end of the CDR3, since the read stops 3 residues before it. The chain carries TRBV18 and TRBJ1-5, with D unresolved. The germline CDR1 and CDR2 sequences are KGHSH and LQKENI. The V and J ends lost 2 bases and 2 bases respectively, with 13 bases between them. The CDR3 loop spans 16 amino acids. The CDR3 sequence is CASSPSVNVGNQPQHF. The sequenced part of the CDR3 DNA is TGTGCCAGCTCACCATCGGTCAATGTGGGCAATCAGCCC.

This clone was counted only a few times. The junction departs from the called germline gene at one end, perhaps through a read error. The observed sequence ends 3 residues before the CDR3 terminus, with the missing tail filled in from the germline J gene. This chain links TRBV18 with TRBJ1-6; D remains ambiguous. Germline V CDR1 and CDR2: KGHSH, LQKENI. This CDR3 comprises 14 residues. The CDR3 region is CASSRDNEGSTLHF. The DNA read from the CDR3 is TGTGCCAGCTCACGAGACAACGAAGGTTCAACC.

This clone has only a few counts. Read data end 3 residues before the CDR3 end; the end is taken from the germline J gene. The chain couples TRBV7-2 to TRBJ1-6; D ambiguous. CDR1 is SGHTA and CDR2 is FQGNSA in the germline V gene. V lost 2 bases and J lost 10, with 15 bases in between. CDR3 length equals 15 residues. CDR3: CASSLMAGERSPLHF. CDR3 DNA, as far as it was read: TGTGCCAGCAGCTTAATGGCCGGGGAGCGGTCACCC.

This clone was observed many times. The read halts 3 residues ahead of the CDR3 end, with the missing end drawn from the germline J gene. The chain combines TRBV7-2 with TRBJ1-1, with TRBD1 as a possible D gene (5 bases). The CDR3 length is 14 residues. Trimming cost V 2 bases and J 3 bases, with 10 bases left between them. The germline V gene has CDR1 SGHTA and CDR2 FQGNSA. This chain's CDR3 is CASSLSGFDTEAFF. The DNA read from the CDR3 is TGTGCCAGCAGCTTATCAGGGTTTGACACTGAA.

About this clone itself: Read data end 3 residues before the CDR3 end; the end is taken from the germline J gene. This sequence joins TRBV30 and TRBJ1-6, with TRBD1 matching over 10 bases. CDR1 GTSNPN and CDR2 SVGIG come from the germline V gene (reference sequence). The J segment lost 7 bases and the V segment lost 8 bases, leaving 8 bases of the junction unmatched. The CDR3 covers 14 residues. The CDR3 sequence: CAVHPGQGNSPLHF. The sequenced part of the CDR3 DNA is TGTGCCGTTCATCCGGGACAGGGGAATTCACCC. Full variable domain (outside the CDR3, taken from reference TRBV30 and TRBJ1-6): SQTIHQWPATLVQPVGSPLSLECTVEGTSNPNLYWYRQAAGRGLQLLFYSVGIGQISSEVPQNLSASRPQDRQFILSSKKLLLSDSGFYLCAVHPGQGNSPLHFGNGTRLTVT.

This clone was picked up a small number of times. With a much larger clone just one base away, this may be a read error. The read ends 3 residues early relative to the CDR3; the germline J gene fills the gap. The rearrangement links TRBV7-3 to TRBJ2-3; TRBD2 is a possible D gene (6 bases). The CDR3 spans 12 residues. The germline gives CDR1 SGHTA, CDR2 FQGTGA. The CDR3 reads CSSSWDSNTQYF. CDR3 DNA (partial): TGTTCCAGCAGCTGGGACTCCAATACG.

Many counts were recorded for this clone. The read ends 3 residues before the CDR3 terminus; that terminus is restored from the germline J gene. This chain uses TRBV19 with TRBJ2-3, with a possible D match to TRBD1 (6 bases). Germline V gene sequence: CDR1 LNHDA, CDR2 SQIVND (reference sequence). V was shortened by 4 bases and J by 5 bases, with 10 bases between the two germline ends. This CDR3 contains 13 residues. This CDR3 reads CASSNRAGDTQYF. The sequenced CDR3 bases are TGTGCCAGTAGTAACAGGGCAGGAGATACG.

This clone appeared many times. The read halts 3 residues ahead of the CDR3 end, with the missing end drawn from the germline J gene. The chain couples TRBV5-1 to TRBJ1-6; 7 bases are a match to TRBD1. Germline V gives CDR1 SGHRS, CDR2 YFSETQ. With 2 bases clipped from V and 5 bases from J, the junction kept 4 bases outside the gene matches. The length of the CDR3 is 15 residues. CDR3 bases read: TGCGCCAGCAGCTTTCTCGGGACAGATAATTCACCC. Protein: CASSFLGTDNSP. The complete CDR3 reads CASSFLGTDNSPLHF.

Many counts were recorded for this clone. The observed sequence ends 3 residues before the CDR3 terminus, with the missing tail filled in from the germline J gene. V and J are TRBV14 and TRBJ1-1, with a possible D match to TRBD1 (6 bases). The germline gives CDR1 SGHDN, CDR2 FVKESK. With 4 bases removed from V and 3 bases from J, the gap between germline ends came to 12 bases. The CDR3 covers 14 residues. The sequenced part of the CDR3 DNA is TGTGCCAGCAGCCGCTATGGGGGCTACACTGAA. Protein: CASSRYGGYTE. The full CDR3 reads CASSRYGGYTEAFF.

This clone was seen a handful of times. The CDR3 goes on 3 residues after the read ends, and that part is filled in from the germline J gene. The chain uses TRBV7-3 and TRBJ2-3; 7 bases are a match to TRBD1. The V and J ends lost 5 bases and 0 bases, in that order; junction bases with no gene match: 5. From germline, CDR1 is SGHTA and CDR2 FQGTGA. The CDR3 is 15 residues long. CDR3 protein: CASSQTGSSTDTQYF. The sequenced part of the CDR3 DNA is TGTGCCAGCAGCCAGACAGGGTCTAGCACAGATACG.

This clone has at least ten counts. Read sequence stops 3 residues before the CDR3 end, and the germline J gene provides the missing end. The chain employs TRBV19 and TRBJ2-3, with 11 bases matching TRBD2. CDR1 is LNHDA, CDR2 SQIVND, per germline (reference sequence). This CDR3 is 17 amino acids long. J was trimmed by 0 bases and V by 7 bases; bases with no gene match: 9. The sequenced part of the CDR3 DNA is TGTGCCAGTACTCCGGGACTAGCGGCGACTAGCACAGATACG. Protein sequence: CASTPGLAATSTDT. The complete CDR3 reads CASTPGLAATSTDTQYF.

Concerning this clone: The read terminates 3 residues ahead of where the CDR3 ends, so the germline J gene completes it. The gene calls are TRBV18 and TRBJ2-1, with a weak D call TRBD2 (6 bases). Germline loops: CDR1 KGHSH, CDR2 LQKENI. Between the trimmed V and J ends, which lost 0 bases and 0 bases, there was a span of 15 bases. This CDR3 contains 18 residues. The CDR3: CASSPPGLAGLSYNEQFF. CDR3 DNA, as far as it was read: TGTGCCAGCTCACCACCGGGACTTGCGGGACTCTCCTACAATGAG.

The CDR3 bases that were read are TGTGCCAGCAGCTTGAGCGGACTCACAGATACG. Encoded protein: CASSLSGLTDT. The full CDR3 reads CASSLSGLTDTQYF. The rearrangement uses TRBV7-8 and TRBJ2-3, with a weak D call TRBD2 (5 bases). The read ends 3 residues early relative to the CDR3; the germline J gene fills the gap. The ends were cut back, 3 bases at V and 2 bases at J, with 9 bases in the middle. The CDR3 sequence is 14 residues long. In germline, CDR1 is SGHVS, CDR2 FQNEAQ.

This clone was seen only a few times. The CDR3 end is not reached by the read, which stops 3 residues before it; the germline J gene fills it in. V and J are TRBV30 and TRBJ1-5, with D possibly TRBD1 on 6 matching bases. The germline V gene encodes CDR1 GTSNPN and CDR2 SVGIG (reference sequence). The CDR3 contains 17 residues. V lost 2 bases to trimming and J lost 3 bases, with 20 bases between them. CDR3 in amino acids: CAWSRGLQDDSNQPQHF. Partial CDR3 DNA: TGTGCCTGGAGTAGGGGGTTGCAGGACGATTCCAATCAGCCC.

This clone was counted ten times or more. Read coverage stops 3 residues before the CDR3 terminus; the germline J gene supplies the remainder. The V and J genes are TRBV4-1 and TRBJ1-2; D call uncertain. The germline gives CDR1 MGHRA, CDR2 YSYEKL. This CDR3 contains 14 residues. The CDR3 reads CASSQGFGVHGYTF. Incomplete CDR3 DNA: TGCGCCAGCAGCCAAGGGTTCGGGGTGCACGGC.

Notes on this clone: The read terminates 3 residues before the CDR3 end, so the remaining end is supplied by the germline J gene. This specimen includes other DNA sequences encoding the same CDR3. This chain joins TRBV7-2 and TRBJ2-4; TRBD2 agrees at 12 bases. There are 15 residues in the CDR3. Germline CDR1 SGHTA, CDR2 FQGNSA. The CDR3 is CASSPSGLAGGSQYF. The CDR3 bases that were read are TGTGCCAGCAGCCCGTCGGGACTAGCGGGTGGGAGT.

A word on this clone: The CDR3 end lies 3 residues beyond the end of the read and is filled in from the germline J gene. This chain connects TRBV13 to TRBJ2-5; D might be TRBD1 (7 bases). Trimming took off 5 bases at V and 5 bases at J, with 18 bases between the two ends. In germline, CDR1 is PRHDT, CDR2 FYEKMQ (reference sequence). The CDR3 runs 15 residues. CDR3 sequence reads: CASSPSRGARETQYF. The sequenced CDR3 bases are TGTGCCAGCAGCCCCTCCAGGGGGGCCCGGGAGACC.

As concerns this clone: The read terminates 3 residues ahead of where the CDR3 ends, so the germline J gene completes it. The gene calls are TRBV19 and TRBJ2-7, with 7 bases aligning to TRBD1. CDR3 length equals 16 residues. The germline V gene has CDR1 LNHDA and CDR2 SQIVND (reference sequence). V lost 3 bases, J lost 0 bases, and 8 bases stayed unmatched. The CDR3 loop is CASSMHRGRGSYEQYF. The sequenced part of the CDR3 DNA is TGTGCCAGTAGTATGCACAGGGGTCGGGGCTCCTACGAG.